One and the same sample provided the 22 T cell receptor beta chains below, sequenced in a study of blood T cell repertoires in COVID-19 (dated by TCRdb to 2018 to 2020). The method was the immunoSEQ multiplex PCR assay. TCRdb mirrors the immuneACCESS table, restricted to in-frame sequences. Some clones are absent from its copies; in checked studies, under half trace to an unresolved V gene, and the reason for the others is unknown. The sample table lists hundreds of thousands of clones, roughly nine tenths of them with a count of one. The ten largest clones capture roughly 2.5% of the sample. The sample taken for sequencing was PBMCs or T cells enriched from blood (not recorded which). The receptor source for this set is a woman under 30 who had recovered from COVID-19.

The J gene is TRBJ2-3, the V gene TRBV3-1 (or the pseudogene TRBV3-2), with D possibly TRBD2 on 7 matching bases. The CDR3 sequence is 15 residues long. Germline lookup yields CDR1 LGHDT and CDR2 YNNKEL (reference sequence). Deletions cut 3 bases from V and 6 bases from J, with 16 bases between. This CDR3 is CASSHLAGAADTQYF. The CDR3 DNA is TGTGCCAGCAGCCATCTGGCGGGGGCGGCGGATACGCAGTATTTT.

J is TRBJ1-2 and V is TRBV7-9, with TRBD1 identical over 7 bases. Germline V CDR1 and CDR2: SEHNR, FQNEAQ (reference sequence). With 5 bases clipped from V and 3 bases from J, the junction kept 6 bases outside the gene matches. This CDR3 comprises 14 residues. CDR3 sequence (DNA): TGTGCCAGCAGCGCGAACAGGGGTGACTATGGCTACACCTTC. Protein: CASSANRGDYGYTF.

The J gene is TRBJ1-2, the V gene TRBV6-5; no definite D call. This CDR3 region has 15 residues. V gave up 7 bases and J gave up 0 bases, with 15 bases separating them. Looked up from germline, CDR1 is MNHEY and CDR2 is SVGAGI. Written as DNA, the CDR3 is TGTGCCAGCACTCCCGCCTACGGAGCTAACTATGGCTACACCTTC. Amino acid sequence: CASTPAYGANYGYTF.

This clone has just one count. The chain is built from TRBV11-3 and TRBJ2-1, with TRBD1 matching 7 bases. The CDR3 loop spans 16 amino acids. Trimming at V came to 5 bases and at J to 0 bases, leaving 7 bases not matched to a gene. Per the germline V gene, CDR1 is SGHNT and CDR2 is YENEEA. This CDR3 reads CASSPTQGYSYNEQFF. The DNA of the CDR3 is TGTGCCAGCAGCCCGACACAGGGGTACTCCTACAATGAGCAGTTCTTC.

This chain links TRBV10-3 with TRBJ2-2; D is perhaps TRBD1 (6 bases). The length of the CDR3 is 15 residues. Trimming took off 2 bases at V and 6 bases at J, with 13 bases between the two ends. Germline V gives CDR1 ENHRY, CDR2 SYGVKD. The CDR3 spells CAISEAGVVAGELFF. The CDR3 coding sequence is TGTGCCATCAGTGAGGCAGGGGTGGTGGCCGGGGAGCTGTTTTTT.

The J gene is TRBJ1-4, the V gene TRBV7-2, with unresolved D. Germline V gene data show CDR1 as SGHTA and CDR2 as FQGNSA. The CDR3 extends over 14 amino acids. V was pared by 5 bases and J by 2 bases, with 9 bases between. This chain's CDR3 is CASSPQLTNEKLFF. CDR3 bases: TGTGCCAGCAGCCCACAGCTTACTAATGAAAAACTGTTTTTT.

The V and J genes are TRBV30 and TRBJ1-3; D unresolved. Trimming stripped 0 bases from V and 8 bases from J, with 11 bases between. The germline CDR1 and CDR2 sequences are GTSNPN and SVGIG (reference sequence). CDR3 length: 13 amino acids. The CDR3 DNA is TGTGCCTGGAGTGTAAGGCCCCAGGACACCATATATTTT. As protein: CAWSVRPQDTIYF.

The genes are TRBV6-5 and TRBJ2-7, with 8 bases lining up with TRBD1. This CDR3 region has 15 residues. V lost 3 bases, J lost 3 bases, and 7 bases stayed unmatched. From germline, CDR1 is MNHEY and CDR2 SVGAGI. CDR3 sequence: CASSYQNRGVYEQYF. Here the CDR3 DNA reads TGTGCCAGCAGTTATCAAAACAGGGGGGTCTACGAGCAGTACTTC.

The gene calls are TRBV20-1 and TRBJ2-7, with 7 bases identical to TRBD1. This CDR3 has 15 residues. J gave up 4 bases and V 3 bases, and 12 bases lay outside the gene matches. Germline V CDR1 and CDR2: DFQATT, SNEGSKA (reference sequence). The CDR3, as DNA: TGCAGTGCTAGTCCATTTCGGGACAGCACATACGAGCAGTACTTC. This gives the protein CSASPFRDSTYEQYF.

The chain has TRBV4-1 and TRBJ2-7; D remains unclear. The CDR3 sequence is 15 residues long. Per germline, CDR1 MGHRA and CDR2 YSYEKL. Deletions cut 0 bases from V and 0 bases from J, with 9 bases between. The CDR3 region is CASSQDGHSSYEQYF. The DNA for the CDR3 is TGCGCCAGCAGCCAAGATGGGCACAGCTCCTACGAGCAGTACTTC.

CDR3 loop: CASSHNAGRLSYEQYF. The CDR3 DNA reads TGTGCCAGCAGCCACAACGCGGGGCGCCTCTCCTACGAGCAGTACTTC. The rearrangement uses TRBV3-1 (or the pseudogene TRBV3-2) and TRBJ2-7; D possibly corresponds to TRBD2 (6 bases). Germline-derived CDR1 and CDR2 are LGHDT and YNNKEL (reference sequence). The CDR3 is 16 amino acids. Trimming shortened V by 3 bases and J by 0 bases, and 15 bases separated the two germline ends.

The rearrangement links TRBV6-5 to TRBJ2-7, with 12 bases matching TRBD2. V lost 7 bases and J lost 3; bases outside the gene matches: 4. Germline V gene sequence: CDR1 MNHEY, CDR2 SVGAGI. This CDR3 comprises 14 residues. CDR3 DNA: TGTGCCAGCAACCAACTAGCGGGGGGCTACGAGCAGTACTTC. This sequence encodes CASNQLAGGYEQYF.

The gene calls are TRBV7-9 and TRBJ1-6; TRBD1 matches 9 bases. The CDR3 consists of 17 residues. Germline assignment: CDR1 SEHNR and CDR2 FQNEAQ (reference sequence). The V gene end was trimmed by 5 bases and the J gene end by 7 bases; junction bases not matched to a gene: 12. CDR3 nucleotides: TGTGCCAGCAGCCTCAAGACAGGGGGGAATTTGAATTCACCCCTCCACTTT. Its translation is CASSLKTGGNLNSPLHF.

This chain links TRBV5-4 with TRBJ2-3; D uncertain. This CDR3 contains 14 residues. Germline CDR1 and CDR2: SGHNT and YYREEE (reference sequence). The germline V and J ends were trimmed by 4 bases and 2 bases, with 11 bases remaining between them. CDR3 sequence: CASSPQTTTDTQYF. The CDR3 nucleotides are TGTGCCAGCAGCCCACAGACCACCACAGATACGCAGTATTTT.

The chain recombines TRBV6-6 with TRBJ2-2; no definite D call. Germline V gene lookup returns CDR1 MNHNY and CDR2 SVGAGI (reference sequence). The CDR3 totals 12 residues. V was cut by 10 bases and J by 5 bases, with 11 bases left in between. The DNA of the CDR3 is TGTGCCACCGCGGCGGAGACCGGGGAGCTGTTTTTT. This translates into CATAAETGELFF.

The rearrangement links TRBV4-1 to TRBJ1-2; 10 bases fit TRBD1. V lost 0 bases and J lost 10; bases outside the gene matches: 14. The CDR3 is 17 amino acids. CDR1 is MGHRA and CDR2 is YSYEKL in the germline V gene. The chain's CDR3 is CASSQDQTGGPLWDYTF. Written as DNA, the CDR3 is TGCGCCAGCAGCCAAGATCAGACAGGGGGCCCACTATGGGACTACACCTTC.

The chain employs TRBV9 and TRBJ2-3; 10 bases are a match to TRBD2. Germline CDR1 reads SGDLS; CDR2 reads YYNGEE. CDR3 length: 16 residues. V lost 4 bases, J lost 7 bases, and 12 bases stayed unmatched. The CDR3 here is CASSFLASGGAHTQYF. The CDR3 DNA is TGTGCCAGCAGCTTCCTCGCCAGCGGGGGGGCCCATACGCAGTATTTT.

The chain is built from TRBV19 and TRBJ1-5; 11 nucleotides agree with TRBD1. V lost 6 bases to trimming and J lost 5 bases; unmatched junction nucleotides: 6. The germline CDR1 and CDR2 sequences are LNHDA and SQIVND (reference sequence). This CDR3 is built from 15 residues. The CDR3 loop is CASRPRTGGDQPQHF. As DNA, the CDR3 is TGTGCCAGTAGGCCCCGGACAGGGGGCGATCAGCCCCAGCATTTT.

V gene TRBV24-1 combines with J gene TRBJ2-2; tentatively, D is TRBD2 (5 bases). Between the trimmed V and J ends, which lost 4 bases and 5 bases, there was a span of 7 bases. Germline loops: CDR1 KGHDR, CDR2 SFDVKD. The CDR3 loop spans 13 amino acids. The CDR3 here is CATSDSGTGELFF. Here the CDR3 DNA reads TGTGCCACCAGTGACTCGGGGACCGGGGAGCTGTTTTTT.

The chain joins TRBV27 to TRBJ1-5, with D unclear. Germline V gene sequence: CDR1 MNHEY, CDR2 SMNVEV (reference sequence). The CDR3 is 15 amino acids. V lost 6 bases and J 8 bases, leaving 20 bases between the germline ends. CDR3 amino acids: CASSDGPTPAEPQHF. The CDR3 nucleotides are TGTGCCAGCAGCGACGGCCCTACCCCGGCGGAGCCCCAGCATTTT.

The V gene is TRBV15, the J gene TRBJ1-1; D is unclear. The CDR3 totals 16 residues. Trimming took off 3 bases at V and 5 bases at J, with 19 bases between the two ends. Looked up from germline, CDR1 is LNHNV and CDR2 is YYDKDF (reference sequence). CDR3 sequence (DNA): TGTGCCACCAGCAGTCTATCTCCGGCAGGATTAACTGAAGCTTTCTTT. Its translation: CATSSLSPAGLTEAFF.

This chain connects TRBV11-3 to TRBJ2-3, with 13 bases lining up with TRBD2. Germline-derived CDR1 and CDR2 are SGHNT and YENEEA. J lost 2 bases, V lost 4 bases, and 6 bases had no gene match. This CDR3 spans 17 amino acids. The CDR3 is CASSSRTSGGATDTQYF. The CDR3 DNA sequence: TGTGCCAGCAGCTCACGGACTAGCGGGGGAGCCACAGATACGCAGTATTTT.